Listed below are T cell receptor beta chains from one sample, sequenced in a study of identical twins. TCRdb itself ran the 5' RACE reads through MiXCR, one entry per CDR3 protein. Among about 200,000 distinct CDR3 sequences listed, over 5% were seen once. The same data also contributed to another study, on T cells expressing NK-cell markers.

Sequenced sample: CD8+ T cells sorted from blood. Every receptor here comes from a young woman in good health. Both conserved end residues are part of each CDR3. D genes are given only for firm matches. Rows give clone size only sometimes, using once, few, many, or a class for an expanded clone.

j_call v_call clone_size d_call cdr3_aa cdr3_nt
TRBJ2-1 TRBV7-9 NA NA CASSPFEGGSSYNEQFF TGTGCCAGCAGCCCCTTTGAGGGGGGGAGCTCCTACAATGAGCAGTTCTTC
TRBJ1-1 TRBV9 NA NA CASSVVQAGEAFF TGTGCCAGCAGCGTAGTTCAGGCGGGTGAAGCTTTCTTT
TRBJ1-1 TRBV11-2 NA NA CASSLDSRGTNTEAFF TGTGCCAGCAGCTTAGACTCCAGGGGCACGAACACTGAAGCTTTCTTT
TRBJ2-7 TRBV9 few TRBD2 CASSVAGVAGDEQYF TGTGCCAGCAGCGTAGCTGGGGTAGCGGGAGACGAGCAGTACTTC
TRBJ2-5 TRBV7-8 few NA CASSRWGGSRETQYF TGTGCCAGCAGCCGGTGGGGGGGCTCTCGAGAGACCCAGTACTTC
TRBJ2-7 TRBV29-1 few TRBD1 CSVEDRDHEQYF TGCAGCGTTGAGGACAGGGACCACGAGCAGTACTTC
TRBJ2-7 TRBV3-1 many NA CASSPPGGATYEQYF TGTGCCAGCAGCCCCCCGGGCGGGGCCACCTACGAGCAGTACTTC
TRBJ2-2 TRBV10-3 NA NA CAISSITGVGELFF TGTGCCATCAGTTCCATCACCGGGGTAGGGGAGCTGTTTTTT
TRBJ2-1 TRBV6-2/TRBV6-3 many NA CASRIGLNEQFF TGTGCCAGCAGGATCGGTCTGAATGAGCAGTTCTTC
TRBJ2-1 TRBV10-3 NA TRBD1 CAASRTGVHEQFF TGTGCCGCCTCCCGGACAGGGGTGCATGAGCAGTTCTTC
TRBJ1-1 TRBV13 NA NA CASSPRVENTEAFF TGTGCCAGCAGCCCAAGGGTAGAAAACACTGAAGCTTTCTTT
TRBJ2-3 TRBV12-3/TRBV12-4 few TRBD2 CASNPSGGSTDTQYF TGTGCCAGCAACCCTAGCGGGGGCAGCACAGATACGCAGTATTTT
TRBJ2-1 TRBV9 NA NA CASSAPVLGSDNEQFF TGTGCCAGCAGCGCACCCGTCCTGGGCTCGGACAATGAGCAGTTCTTC
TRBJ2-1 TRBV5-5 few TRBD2 CASSQVASGVNNEQFF TGTGCCAGCAGCCAAGTCGCTAGCGGGGTGAACAATGAGCAGTTCTTC
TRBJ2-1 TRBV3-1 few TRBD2 CASSPYAGTSKNEQFF TGTGCCAGCAGCCCCTACGCCGGGACTAGCAAAAATGAGCAGTTCTTC
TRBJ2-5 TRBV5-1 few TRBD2 CASSFLTSAQETQYF TGCGCCAGCAGCTTCTTGACTAGCGCCCAAGAGACCCAGTACTTC
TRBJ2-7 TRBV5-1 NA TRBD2 CASSSWTSGSIYEQYF TGCGCCAGCAGCTCTTGGACTAGCGGGAGCATCTACGAGCAGTACTTC
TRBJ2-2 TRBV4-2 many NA CASSQELSTGELFF TGTGCCAGCAGCCAAGAACTTTCCACCGGGGAGCTGTTTTTT
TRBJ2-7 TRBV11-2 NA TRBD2 CASSLEWLAGGPSELQKVGEQYF TGTGCCAGCAGCTTAGAGTGGCTAGCGGGAGGCCCCAGTGAACTGCAGAAAGTTGGCGAGCAGTACTTC
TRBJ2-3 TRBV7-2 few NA CASKPPHTDTQYF TGTGCCAGCAAACCCCCTCACACAGATACGCAGTATTTT
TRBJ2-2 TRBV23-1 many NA CASSHPSTTGELFF TGCGCCAGCAGTCACCCTTCGACCACCGGGGAGCTGTTTTTT
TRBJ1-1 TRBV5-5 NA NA CASSLDRRTEAFF TGTGCCAGCAGCTTGGACAGGAGGACTGAAGCTTTCTTT
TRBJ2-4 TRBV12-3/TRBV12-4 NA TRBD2 CASSLRLAANIQYF TGTGCCAGCAGTTTACGACTAGCGGCGAACATTCAGTACTTC
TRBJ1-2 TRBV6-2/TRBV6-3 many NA CASRLDLIYGYTF TGTGCCAGCAGACTCGACTTGATCTATGGCTACACCTTC
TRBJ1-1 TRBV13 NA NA CASSSPSEAFF TGTGCCAGCAGCTCCCCCTCTGAAGCTTTCTTT
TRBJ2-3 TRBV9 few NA CASSVADTQYF TGTGCCAGCAGCGTAGCAGATACGCAGTATTTT
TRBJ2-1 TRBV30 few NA CAWSRRVHYNEQFF TGTGCCTGGAGTAGGAGGGTGCACTACAATGAGCAGTTCTTC
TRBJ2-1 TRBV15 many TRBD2 CATSRPSGRTNNEQFF TGTGCCACCAGCAGACCTAGCGGGAGAACCAACAATGAGCAGTTCTTC